This T cell receptor (beta chain) was profiled in a study of blood T cell repertoires in COVID-19. Germline-derived CDR1 and CDR2 are SGHRS and YFSETQ. The CDR3 runs to 13 residues. Between the trimmed V and J ends, which lost 1 base and 3 bases, there was a span of 7 bases. Authors' analysis steps: Cell counts per sample came from amplifying reference gene primers. The method was immunoSEQ multiplex PCR; TCRdb's version includes in-frame clones alone and lacks a portion of them. That table is the source of V, J and clone size, and D and trimming were worked out from the DNA. The sample lists about 500,000 clones; roughly nine tenths were seen once. In the case of this clone: This same CDR3 is encoded by further DNA sequences in the sample.

The TCR originated in a woman between 45 and 60 years old with COVID-19, enrolled during active disease. The specimen was peripheral blood. The chain carries TRBV5-1 and TRBJ2-5, with a possible D match to TRBD1 (5 bases). CDR3 coding DNA: TGCGCCAGCAGCTTGCAGGGCGAAGAGACCCAGTACTTC. Translated: CASSLQGEETQYF.